The 32 T cell receptor beta chains below were found in one sample sequenced in a study of early T cells in non-severe SARS-CoV-2 infection. Using its own MiXCR run on the 5' RACE reads, TCRdb lists one record per CDR3 protein. This table has tens of thousands of distinct CDR3 sequences, about 10% appearing once. The sequencing here drew on whole blood, taken at baseline. All receptors derive from an adult who was a healthcare worker with PCR-confirmed SARS-CoV-2 infection or an uninfected control (not recorded which).

In this sample, this clonotype turned up many times. The V gene is TRBV7-2, the J gene TRBJ2-1; 12 positions match TRBD2. V dropped 6 bases and J dropped 4; count of bases not matched to a gene: 10. The CDR3 extends over 17 amino acids. Germline V gene data show CDR1 as SGHTA and CDR2 as FQGNSA. In nucleotides, the CDR3 is TGTGCCAGCAGTCATTACACCGGGACTAGCGGGTACAATGAGCAGTTCTTC. Translating gives CASSHYTGTSGYNEQFF.

This clonotype has more than one count but fewer than ten. The gene calls are TRBV18 and TRBJ1-4, with D uncertain. Trimming removed 0 bases at V and 8 bases at J, with 4 bases between. Germline V gene lookup returns CDR1 KGHSH and CDR2 LQKENI. The CDR3 contains 12 residues. As DNA, the CDR3 is TGTGCCAGCTCACCACCGGGGGAAAAACTGTTTTTT. Amino acid sequence: CASSPPGEKLFF.

This clonotype was picked up a small number of times. The V and J genes are TRBV29-1 and TRBJ2-3; D uncertain. The CDR3 runs 11 residues. Trimming took off 7 bases at V and 2 bases at J, with 7 bases between the two ends. Germline V CDR1 and CDR2: SQVTM, ANQGSEA. The CDR3: CSAEDTDTQYF. CDR3 sequence (DNA): TGCAGCGCCGAGGACACAGATACGCAGTATTTT.

V and J are TRBV5-4 and TRBJ2-7; D call uncertain. This CDR3 has 13 amino acids. The germline V gene encodes CDR1 SGHNT and CDR2 YYREEE (reference sequence). V lost 0 bases and J 1 base, leaving 5 bases between the germline ends. CDR3: CASSLVGSYEQYF. CDR3 bases: TGTGCCAGCAGCTTGGTCGGGTCCTACGAGCAGTACTTC. The whole variable domain, filled in from reference TRBV5-4 and TRBJ2-7, reads ETGVTQSPTHLIKTRGQQVTLRCSSQSGHNTVSWYQQALGQGPQFIFQYYREEENGRGNFPPRFSGLQFPNYSSELNVNALELDDSALYLCASSLVGSYEQYFGPGTRLTVT.

The chain is built from TRBV7-6 and TRBJ2-5; D may be TRBD1 (5 bases). The CDR3 runs to 17 residues. The V end lost 5 bases, the J end lost 4 bases, and 23 bases lay between the germline ends. CDR1 is SGHVS, CDR2 FNYEAQ, per germline. CDR3 protein: CASSRYGSQGYSETQYF. The CDR3 region has the DNA TGTGCCAGCAGCCGATATGGGTCGCAGGGTTATTCAGAGACCCAGTACTTC.

This sequence joins TRBV4-2 and TRBJ1-1; D is unresolved. The CDR3 covers 13 residues. The V gene's germline CDR1 is LGHNA and CDR2 YNFKEQ. V lost 1 base, J lost 3 bases, and 6 bases lay in between. The CDR3 region is CASSQVVDTEAFF. The CDR3 bases are TGTGCCAGCAGCCAAGTCGTGGACACTGAAGCTTTCTTT.

A few counts support this clonotype. V and J are TRBV5-1 and TRBJ2-5, with D unclear. From germline, CDR1 is SGHRS and CDR2 YFSETQ. Trimming took 0 bases from V and 4 from J, leaving 7 bases between them. This CDR3 has 13 amino acids. The CDR3 DNA reads TGCGCCAGCAGCTTGGGGGAACGAGAGACCCAGTACTTC. Protein product: CASSLGERETQYF.

V is TRBV7-9 and J is TRBJ2-1, with 8 bases matching TRBD2. The CDR3 has 16 amino acids. The trim removed 5 bases at V and 3 bases at J, leaving 9 bases unmatched. Germline V CDR1 and CDR2: SEHNR, FQNEAQ (reference sequence). The CDR3 loop reads CASSPGASGFYNEQFF. Written as DNA, the CDR3 is TGTGCCAGCAGCCCAGGGGCTAGCGGGTTCTACAATGAGCAGTTCTTC.

The genes are TRBV7-2 and TRBJ2-3; no clear D gene. The CDR3 consists of 14 residues. The ends were cut back, 1 base at V and 2 bases at J, with 7 bases in the middle. Germline V gene lookup returns CDR1 SGHTA and CDR2 FQGNSA. The CDR3 sequence is CASSLGLITDTQYF. CDR3 coding DNA: TGTGCCAGCAGCTTAGGTCTGATCACAGATACGCAGTATTTT.

This clonotype was detected only a few times. The chain is built from TRBV20-1 and TRBJ2-7, with a tentative D call TRBD1 (5 bases). Trimming stripped 0 bases from V and 5 bases from J, with 14 bases between. CDR3 length: 14 amino acids. CDR1 and CDR2 from the germline V gene are DFQATT and SNEGSKA (reference sequence). The CDR3 region is CSARDGLTGHEQYF. The CDR3 DNA is TGCAGTGCTAGAGATGGCCTCACAGGACACGAGCAGTACTTC.

The sample holds a few counts of this clonotype. The V and J genes are TRBV6-6 and TRBJ2-5, with a possible D match to TRBD1 (6 bases). Germline CDR1 and CDR2: MNHNY and SVGAGI (reference sequence). The CDR3 totals 14 residues. Trimming shortened V by 5 bases and J by 2 bases, and 12 bases separated the two germline ends. The CDR3 reads CASSTGQTQETQYF. In DNA, the CDR3 is TGTGCCAGCAGTACCGGACAGACACAAGAGACCCAGTACTTC.

V is TRBV27 and J is TRBJ1-2, with D perhaps matching TRBD1 (5 bases). Per germline, CDR1 MNHEY and CDR2 SMNVEV (reference sequence). CDR3 length: 13 residues. V was trimmed by 3 bases and J by 12 bases, leaving 17 bases between them. The CDR3 DNA sequence: TGTGCCAGCAGTTTCCGGGACGGTATGAGAAACACCTTC. Protein: CASSFRDGMRNTF.

A few counts support this clonotype. The V and J genes are TRBV18 and TRBJ2-4, with D possibly matching TRBD1 (6 bases). The CDR3 is 16 amino acids. Looked up from germline, CDR1 is KGHSH and CDR2 is LQKENI. V lost 2 bases, J lost 3 bases, and 14 bases lay in between. This chain's CDR3 is CASSPGQTSLKNIQYF. The CDR3 nucleotides are TGTGCCAGCTCACCAGGACAGACGTCTCTCAAAAACATTCAGTACTTC.

This clonotype was observed at least ten times. The rearrangement links TRBV20-1 to TRBJ1-2; 7 nucleotides match TRBD1. The CDR3 runs 14 residues. The V gene's germline CDR1 is DFQATT and CDR2 SNEGSKA (reference sequence). Trimming cost V 7 bases and J 3 bases; bases outside gene matches: 11. The CDR3 spells CSVARGMLDYGYTF. The CDR3 coding sequence is TGCAGTGTGGCCAGGGGGATGTTGGACTATGGCTACACCTTC.

This clonotype was picked up many times. The V and J genes are TRBV6-1 and TRBJ2-7; no clear D gene. CDR3 size: 15 residues. Germline V gene lookup returns CDR1 MNHNS and CDR2 SASEGT. The ends were cut back, 2 bases at V and 1 base at J, with 12 bases in the middle. CDR3 nucleotides: TGTGCCAGCAGTGAACGGTCAGGTAAATCCTACGAGCAGTACTTC. It specifies CASSERSGKSYEQYF.

By sample fraction, this clonotype is medium-sized. The CDR3, as DNA: TGTGCCAGCGGGGAAGCTCTTGACACTGGAAACACCATATATTTT. This translates into CASGEALDTGNTIYF. V usage is TRBV7-9 and J usage is TRBJ1-3; the D is unclear. Trimming removed 8 bases from V and 2 bases from J, with 16 bases in between. CDR1 is SEHNR and CDR2 is FQNEAQ in the germline V gene (reference sequence). This CDR3 is 15 amino acids long.

The table lists this clonotype with many counts. V and J are TRBV7-6 and TRBJ1-4; no reliable D call. CDR3 size: 14 residues. Trimming took off 2 bases at V and 0 bases at J, with 4 bases between the two ends. Germline lookup yields CDR1 SGHVS and CDR2 FNYEAQ. CDR3 sequence reads: CASSLKATNEKLFF. Written as DNA, the CDR3 is TGTGCCAGCAGCTTAAAGGCAACTAATGAAAAACTGTTTTTT.

This chain links TRBV7-2 with TRBJ2-7; 8 bases align to TRBD2. This CDR3 spans 15 amino acids. Trimming removed 0 bases from V and 3 bases from J; junction bases left unmatched: 4. Germline V CDR1 and CDR2: SGHTA, FQGNSA. Here the CDR3 DNA reads TGTGCCAGCAGCTTAGCGCAGGGACTAGGCTACGAGCAGTACTTC. Its translation: CASSLAQGLGYEQYF.

The V gene is TRBV20-1, the J gene TRBJ2-7; possibly TRBD1 or TRBD2 for D (6 bases each). The CDR3 consists of 13 residues. V was clipped by 3 bases and J by 11 bases, with 20 bases between them. The germline V gene has CDR1 DFQATT and CDR2 SNEGSKA (reference sequence). The DNA for the CDR3 is TGCAGTGCTAGTTACACAGGGTCGAGGGGGGAGTACTTC. It encodes CSASYTGSRGEYF.

This clonotype was found a few times. V usage is TRBV24-1 and J usage is TRBJ2-3; 10 bases line up with TRBD2. V lost 3 bases, J lost 6 bases, and 5 bases stayed unmatched. Looked up from germline, CDR1 is KGHDR and CDR2 is SFDVKD. The CDR3 is 15 residues long. The CDR3 DNA sequence: TGTGCCACCAGTGATCCTAGCGGGAGTGGGGATACGCAGTATTTT. It specifies CATSDPSGSGDTQYF.

This clonotype was seen at least ten times. This chain connects TRBV7-2 to TRBJ2-4; D gene ambiguous. This CDR3 has 14 amino acids. Germline V gene data show CDR1 as SGHTA and CDR2 as FQGNSA. The V and J ends lost 1 base and 0 bases respectively, with 4 bases between them. The DNA for the CDR3 is TGTGCCAGCAGCTTAGGTAGAGCCAAAAACATTCAGTACTTC. It encodes CASSLGRAKNIQYF.

The chain is built from TRBV28 and TRBJ1-1, with TRBD1 matching 12 bases. The V segment lost 4 bases and the J segment 2 bases; nucleotides outside the gene matches: 5. Germline CDR1 reads MDHEN; CDR2 reads SYDVKM. There are 16 residues in the CDR3. CDR3 loop: CASSSGTGGVNTEAFF. The CDR3 region has the DNA TGTGCCAGCAGTTCCGGGACAGGGGGCGTCAACACTGAAGCTTTCTTT.

V is TRBV12-3 or TRBV12-4 and J is TRBJ1-1; TRBD1 aligns across 8 bases. This CDR3 has 14 residues. V was clipped by 6 bases and J by 4 bases; unmatched bases: 7. The CDR3: CASSGDRSFTEAFF. The CDR3 coding sequence is TGTGCCAGCAGCGGGGACAGGTCGTTCACTGAAGCTTTCTTT.

CDR3 DNA sequence: TGTGCCAGCAGCCAAGGGGGGCTTGGGGCCAACGTCCTGACTTTC. It yields the protein CASSQGGLGANVLTF. The chain uses TRBV3-1 and TRBJ2-6; D is perhaps TRBD1 (6 bases). Germline V gene lookup returns CDR1 LGHDT and CDR2 YNNKEL (reference sequence). There are 15 residues in the CDR3. V lost 1 base to trimming and J lost 3 bases, with 7 bases between them. Looking up the rest from reference TRBV3-1 and TRBJ2-6 gives the full variable domain: DTAVSQTPKYLVTQMGNDKSIKCEQNLGHDTMYWYKQDSKKFLKIMFSYNNKELIINETVPNRFSPKSPDKAHLNLHINSLELGDSAVYFCASSQGGLGANVLTFGAGSRLTVL.

The table lists this clonotype with a few counts. The chain joins TRBV12-3 or TRBV12-4 to TRBJ2-7, with D hard to call. V was pared by 6 bases and J by 6 bases, with 15 bases between. The CDR3 has 13 residues. The CDR3 loop is CASSLYQHSEQYF. The CDR3 DNA sequence: TGTGCCAGCAGCCTATACCAGCACAGCGAGCAGTACTTC.

The sample holds many counts of this clonotype. This chain uses TRBV25-1 with TRBJ2-5; 7 nucleotides match TRBD1. Losses at the gene ends were 5 bases for V and 5 bases for J; bases not matched to a gene: 14. CDR1 MGHDK and CDR2 SYGVNS come from the germline V gene. The CDR3 contains 16 residues. The CDR3 DNA reads TGTGCCAGCAGTCCTAGGATAACAGGGGCGAGGGAGACCCAGTACTTC. As protein: CASSPRITGARETQYF. Full variable domain (remainder filled in from reference TRBV25-1 and TRBJ2-5): EADIYQTPRYLVIGTGKKITLECSQTMGHDKMYWYQQDPGMELHLIHYSYGVNSTEKGDLSSESTVSRIRTEHFPLTLESARPSHTSQYLCASSPRITGARETQYFGPGTRLLVL.

This clonotype was observed at least ten times. V usage is TRBV7-9 and J usage is TRBJ1-2; D remains ambiguous. The CDR3 consists of 11 residues. Deletions cut 2 bases from V and 2 bases from J, with 0 bases between. Looked up from germline, CDR1 is SEHNR and CDR2 is FQNEAQ (reference sequence). The CDR3: CASSLNYGYTF. The CDR3 DNA reads TGTGCCAGCAGCTTAAACTATGGCTACACCTTC.

This rearrangement joins TRBV2 to TRBJ2-1, with TRBD1 identical over 8 bases. Looked up from germline, CDR1 is SNHLY and CDR2 is FYNNEI. The CDR3 runs to 15 residues. Germline trimming cut 2 bases from V and 6 bases from J; bases unmatched to any gene: 6. The CDR3 sequence: CASSEMGQARNEQFF. The CDR3 nucleotides are TGTGCCAGCAGTGAAATGGGACAGGCGCGCAATGAGCAGTTCTTC.

This clonotype was seen many times. This chain joins TRBV7-3 and TRBJ2-1; 8 positions agree with TRBD1. V was pared by 1 base and J by 9 bases, with 5 bases of the junction left unmatched. The CDR3 has 14 residues. The germline V gene encodes CDR1 SGHTA and CDR2 FQGTGA. CDR3 amino acids: CASSLIQGATEQFF. CDR3 in DNA: TGTGCCAGCAGCTTAATTCAGGGGGCGACTGAGCAGTTCTTC. The full variable domain, completed using reference TRBV7-3 and TRBJ2-1, is GAGVSQTPSNKVTEKGKYVELRCDPISGHTALYWYRQSLGQGPEFLIYFQGTGAADDSGLPNDRFFAVRPEGSVSTLKIQRTERGDSAVYLCASSLIQGATEQFFGPGTRLTVL.

This clonotype was seen more than once but under ten times. The rearrangement links TRBV7-6 to TRBJ2-6; D might be TRBD1 (5 bases). The CDR3 has 14 residues. The germline CDR1 and CDR2 sequences are SGHVS and FNYEAQ. V lost 4 bases to trimming and J lost 4 bases, with 8 bases between them. CDR3 sequence (DNA): TGTGCCAGCAGCTCAACAGGAGGGGCCAACGTCCTGACTTTC. Amino acids: CASSSTGGANVLTF.

The table lists this clonotype with a few counts. The chain is built from TRBV24-1 and TRBJ2-5; 7 bases map to TRBD1. This CDR3 has 13 residues. J lost 7 bases, V lost 2 bases, and 3 bases had no gene match. From germline, CDR1 is KGHDR and CDR2 SFDVKD. The CDR3 bases are TGTGCCACCAGTGATTCAGGGGGAAGGACCCAGTACTTC. Amino acid sequence: CATSDSGGRTQYF.

In its sample, this clonotype was seen many times. V usage is TRBV11-2 and J usage is TRBJ2-2, with D possibly matching TRBD2 (5 bases). V lost 0 bases and J lost 4, with 9 bases in between. The CDR3 covers 15 residues. CDR1 SGHAT and CDR2 FQNNGV come from the germline V gene. The CDR3 DNA follows: TGTGCCAGCAGCTTAGAACGGCGGGCCACCGGGGAGCTGTTTTTT. Translation gives CASSLERRATGELFF.